This TCR beta chain was retrieved from a study of identical twins. Study-level results: Excess sharing by twins proved weaker in beta out-of-frame sequences. Insertions were fewer in abundant cord blood beta clonotypes, whereas memory repertoires showed none of this pattern.

The authors used template switching to add a universal primer site and gave cDNA unique molecular identifiers. MiXCR was run by TCRdb on the 5' RACE reads, yielding one entry per CDR3 protein. This sample yields some 900,000 distinct CDR3 sequences, of which 9% to 15% are seen a single time; around 1.5% belongs to the top ten. As regards this clonotype: The antigen remains undetermined.

Germline V lookup: CDR1 SGHRS, CDR2 YFSETQ. This CDR3 is 14 amino acids long. V was shortened by 8 bases and J by 6 bases, with 18 bases between the two germline ends. These sequences were also reported in another study, on yellow fever vaccine responses in identical twins. That report notes: Among the twins, the vaccine T cell response reportedly seemed partly convergent and partly personalized.

The material sequenced was PBMCs. The chain uses TRBV5-1 and TRBJ1-5; D is possibly TRBD1 (6 bases). The clonotype originates from a woman aged 18-30 years in good health. The CDR3 DNA sequence: TGCGCCAGTCTGTTACAGGGCCCTCTTCAGCCCCAGCATTTT. Translation: CASLLQGPLQPQHF.